This section outlines one TCR beta chain sequence together with its context. Only a few counts were recorded for this clone. The clone's antigen remains unknown. No much larger clone exists at a distance of one base, and base qualities are not known. The sample belongs to a study of PD-1 blockade in classical Hodgkin lymphoma (dated by TCRdb to about 2020). About the full investigation: The study used TCR beta sequencing and CyTOF to define a peripheral blood immune signature of response to PD-1 blockade in classical Hodgkin lymphoma.

The paper's findings and limits, for the study overall: The study was limited to a single clinical trial cohort, and causes of repertoire differences, possibly disease activity or prior therapy, remained undefined. Baseline TCR diversity was reported as lower in newly diagnosed patients than in healthy donors, and lower still in relapsed/refractory patients.

The Qiagen DNeasy kit was used to extract genomic DNA both from unsorted PBMCs and from the negatively selected CD4+ and CD8+ fractions. TCR beta CDR3 regions were subjected to amplification by immunoSEQ multiplex PCR with primers that anneal to V and J segments. Amplification bias was minimized using a synthetic immune receptor repertoire, and residual bias was removed computationally after sequencing. Per the original workflow: Repertoire diversity was quantified as the Shannon entropy index using custom Python scripts. Unsorted, CD4+ and CD8+ repertoires were examined separately, except in combined analyses, for which CD4+ and CD8+ sequences were merged in silico. Here the immuneACCESS table is served through TCRdb, limited to in-frame sequences with V and J called. Missing clones are a known gap in these copies; in checked studies unresolved V genes cover under half, and the rest lacks a known reason. The D gene and trimming were derived from the DNA, and the V and J assignments and clone size from that table. The sample contains roughly 77,000 clones, about 93% of them found a single time. Of the sample, roughly 2.6% is held by the ten largest clones.

The time point label for this specimen denotes: newly diagnosed, previously untreated cHL patient sample. To serve as a comparison group for the relapsed/refractory trial patients, PBMCs were sequenced from patients with newly diagnosed, previously untreated classical Hodgkin lymphoma. Peripheral blood was collected in 8 mL Vacutainer Cell Preparation Tubes, from which PBMCs were isolated by centrifugation and then cryopreserved. The TCR comes from a human donor with classical Hodgkin lymphoma. Sequencing was carried out using peripheral blood mononuclear cells (PBMCs).

The DNA sequence follows: TGTGCCAGCAGTAACAGGGGAGGCAATCAGCCCCAGCATTTT. This sequence encodes CASSNRGGNQPQHF. Recombination connected TRBV25-1 to TRBJ1-5; 7 nucleotides in the junction match TRBD1. The CDR3 spans 14 residues, from the cysteine through the phenylalanine. The kept DNA is CDR3 alone, 42 bases in frame from the first base. Via the germline V gene, CDR1 is MGHDK and CDR2 SYGVNS. Trimming takes 5 bases off V and 2 bases off J; junction bases not matched to a gene: 3. The variable domain in full, with residues beyond the CDR3 obtained from the reference TRBV25-1 and TRBJ1-5 genes, is EADIYQTPRYLVIGTGKKITLECSQTMGHDKMYWYQQDPGMELHLIHYSYGVNSTEKGDLSSESTVSRIRTEHFPLTLESARPSHTSQYLCASSNRGGNQPQHFGDGTRLSIL.